A selection of T cell receptor beta chains follows, all from one sample in a study of T cells in Graves' hyperthyroidism and ophthalmopathy. TCRdb passed the multiplex PCR reads through MiXCR, listing each CDR3 protein once. The table has a few hundred thousand distinct CDR3 sequences, around a quarter seen once; the top ten hold more than 60%. Specimen: blood. These TCRs come from a man aged 50-59 years with Graves' hyperthyroidism. Both conserved end residues are part of each CDR3. Fields, in order: V gene, D gene, J gene, clone size, CDR3 protein, CDR3 DNA. D genes are given only for firm matches. Not all rows give a size; the values are once, few, many and, for expanded clones, a class.

TRBV6-1,.,TRBJ1-2,few,CASSILYGYTF,TGTGCCAGCAGTATCCTTTATGGCTACACCTTC
TRBV6-1,.,TRBJ1-1,.,CASSEIESDTEAFF,TGTGCCAGCAGTGAAATCGAGAGCGACACTGAAGCTTTCTTT
TRBV27,.,TRBJ1-2,.,CASRGPFTQYGYTF,TGTGCCAGCAGGGGGCCTTTCACGCAGTATGGCTACACCTTC
TRBV18,TRBD2,TRBJ2-7,.,CASSQTQTSGPYEQYF,TGTGCCAGCTCTCAAACCCAGACTAGCGGGCCCTACGAGCAGTACTTC
TRBV6-1,.,TRBJ2-3,few,CASNPDYSLSTDTQYF,TGTGCCAGCAATCCCGACTATTCCCTAAGCACAGATACGCAGTATTTT
TRBV15,TRBD1,TRBJ2-5,.,CATGQGPQETQYF,TGTGCCACCGGACAGGGCCCTCAAGAGACCCAGTACTTC
TRBV20-1,.,TRBJ2-1,.,CAAPRPYNEQFF,TGCGCAGCACCAAGACCCTACAATGAGCAGTTCTTC
TRBV28,TRBD2,TRBJ2-1,few,CASTRGLAGVHNEQFF,TGTGCCAGCACCAGGGGACTAGCGGGGGTCCACAATGAGCAGTTCTTC
TRBV7-2,.,TRBJ2-7,.,CASSSRRRPYEQYF,TGTGCCAGCAGCAGTCGGAGGCGGCCTTACGAGCAGTACTTC
TRBV19,.,TRBJ2-3,few,CASSIDRNTQYF,TGTGCCAGTAGTATAGATCGGAATACGCAGTATTTT
TRBV30,TRBD2,TRBJ2-3,few,CAWSVRAGVTDTQYF,TGTGCCTGGAGTGTACGTGCGGGAGTCACAGATACGCAGTATTTT
TRBV5-1,.,TRBJ2-3,many,CASSLEGTDTQYF,TGCGCCAGCAGCTTGGAGGGGACAGATACGCAGTATTTT
TRBV12-3/TRBV12-4,.,TRBJ2-3,many,CASSPHLDVPGADTQYF,TGTGCCAGCAGTCCACATCTCGATGTTCCCGGGGCAGATACGCAGTATTTT